The T cell receptor (beta chain) under discussion was sequenced for a study of a mutant IDH1 vaccine in newly diagnosed glioma. Germline V CDR1 and CDR2: KGHSY, FQNENV. CDR3 size: 16 residues. Trimming stripped 2 bases from V and 10 bases from J, with 18 bases between. Comments on this clone: The target antigen is unknown.

Time point of the sample: week 35, safety follow-up. Vaccination used 300 ug of mutant IDH1 20-mer peptide per dose, with topical imiquimod. TCRdb's table, derived via immunoSEQ multiplex PCR, lists solely in-frame clones and lacks some. Of around 60,000 clones detected, around 84% appear once; the ten largest clones hold about 4%. The chain joins TRBV16 to TRBJ1-6, with D possibly being TRBD1 (5 bases). The TCR sequence derives from a man aged 30 to 39 with glioma. The specimen comprised PBMCs, sampled from a glioma patient whose treatment included an IDH1 peptide vaccine. CDR3 bases: TGTGCCAGCAGCCAACGTCCAGGGCTCTTTGGATCACCCCTCCACTTT. This gives the protein CASSQRPGLFGSPLHF.